This TCR beta chain is from a study of CD8 T cells in Susac syndrome. The trim removed 2 bases at V and 4 bases at J, leaving 3 bases unmatched. CDR1 is MNHEY and CDR2 is SMNVEV in the germline V gene (reference sequence). The CDR3 runs 15 residues. An input of about 0.45 to 1 ug of RNA was subjected to reverse transcription using random hexamers. TCRdb passed the immunoSEQ multiplex PCR reads through MiXCR, listing each CDR3 protein once. Of 70,000 to 100,000 distinct CDR3 sequences listed, 95% to 96% were seen once; the top ten hold more than 0.35%. The receptor was isolated from a human donor with Susac syndrome. V gene TRBV27 combines with J gene TRBJ2-1, with 9 bases lining up with TRBD1. The sample consisted of CD8+ T cells from PBMCs. CDR3 DNA sequence: TGTGCCAGCAGTTTAGGACAGGGGAAATACAATGAGCAGTTCTTC. Residues: CASSLGQGKYNEQFF.